This entry is about one T cell receptor (beta chain). Its antigen specificity is not known. It has no much larger one-base neighbor in the sample; base qualities were not kept. The sample comes from a study of PD-1 blockade in classical Hodgkin lymphoma (TCRdb year 2020). For context, the study as a whole: The study used CyTOF and TCR beta sequencing to define a peripheral blood immune signature of response to PD-1 blockade in classical Hodgkin lymphoma. General conclusions and limits of the study: Only a single clinical trial cohort was studied, and what caused the repertoire differences, possibly disease activity or prior therapy, remained undefined. Baseline TCR diversity was reported as lower in newly diagnosed patients than in healthy donors, and lower still in relapsed/refractory patients.

The Qiagen DNeasy kit was used to extract genomic DNA from unsorted PBMCs and from the negatively selected CD4+ and CD8+ fractions. TCR beta CDR3 regions were subjected to amplification by immunoSEQ multiplex PCR with primers that anneal to V and J segments. A synthetic immune receptor repertoire was used to minimize amplification bias, and remaining bias was computationally removed after sequencing. For the original study's pipeline: Repertoire diversity was quantified as the Shannon entropy index using custom Python scripts. Unsorted, CD4+ and CD8+ repertoires were analyzed separately, except in combined analyses where CD4+ and CD8+ sequences were merged in silico. In TCRdb, the immuneACCESS table is reduced to in-frame sequences with V and J assigned. These tables do not hold every clone; where another copy was compared, an unresolved V gene accounts for under half, and the others remain unexplained. The V and J calls and clone size were taken over from that table, and D and trimming were inferred from the DNA. The sample profile shows fewer than 8,500 clones; roughly 79% of them were found once. The ten top clones hold roughly 8.1% of the sample.

V is pared back by 0 bases and J by 0 bases, with 7 bases lying between the germline termini. The germline V gene sets CDR1 to SGHRS and CDR2 to YFSETQ. The CDR3, from cysteine to phenylalanine, totals 14 residues. The DNA shown is the 42-base CDR3, in frame from base 1. The time point label for this specimen denotes: newly diagnosed, previously untreated cHL patient sample. As a comparison group for the relapsed/refractory trial patients, PBMCs from patients with newly diagnosed, previously untreated classical Hodgkin lymphoma were sequenced. Peripheral blood was collected in 8 mL Vacutainer Cell Preparation Tubes, from which PBMCs were isolated by centrifugation and then cryopreserved.

The TCR was taken from a human donor with classical Hodgkin lymphoma. The chain was built from TRBV5-1 and TRBJ2-7, with a tentative D call of TRBD1 or TRBD2, each matching 5 bases. The sequenced material came from peripheral blood mononuclear cells (PBMCs). The DNA sequence follows: TGCGCCAGCAGCTTGGGGGACCACTCCTACGAGCAGTACTTC. Its translation is CASSLGDHSYEQYF.